The sequence of this TCR beta chain was determined in a study of shared clonotypes between healthy human individuals. In germline, CDR1 is SGHTA, CDR2 FQGNSA. This CDR3 comprises 14 residues. V gave up 4 bases and J gave up 4 bases; unmatched junction bases: 6. Sequencing was performed with immunoSEQ multiplex PCR; in TCRdb, only in-frame clones are kept and a portion is missing. The table lists 800,000 to 1,200,000 clones, roughly 74% of them singletons. Donors included only healthy HIV-negative adults lacking recent acute infections or vaccinations. The study, taken as a whole, reports: Clonotype sharing across several donors was observed for about 5.2% of naive CD4 clonotypes. Clonotypes shared by all four donors outscored non-shared clonotypes in generation probability. As a rule, naive subsets had a larger estimated richness than memory subsets.

As regards this clone: No antigen is known for it.

V and J are TRBV7-2 and TRBJ2-5, with 7 bases lining up with TRBD2. The clonotype originates from a man aged 18 to 30 in good health. Some clones in this sample may be carry-over from other donors' samples. The sample was memory CD4+ T cells from PBMCs. Subset meaning: CD45RA-negative fraction. The CDR3 DNA reads TGTGCCAGCAGCTCAAGCGGGACGGGAGAGACCCAGTACTTC. It specifies CASSSSGTGETQYF.